This T cell receptor (beta chain) was sequenced in a study of blood T cells in healthy people across ages. This CDR3 is built from 14 residues. The V gene lost 8 bases and the J gene lost 2 bases, with 16 bases spanning the gap. From germline, CDR1 is LGHNA and CDR2 YSLEER. A second PCR of 7 to 11 cycles used a sample-barcoded 5' primer and a J-beta primer mix. A tag from a template-switch adaptor with 12 random nucleotides marked each cDNA molecule. MiXCR was run by TCRdb on the 5' RACE reads, yielding one entry per CDR3 protein. The sample carries 600,000 to 1,000,000 distinct CDR3 sequences, 58% recorded once. The study drew donors from healthy Caucasian individuals in Russia aged 6 to 90.

V gene TRBV4-3 combines with J gene TRBJ2-7; D uncertain. The sample was blood. This receptor was identified in a man under 40 in good health. The CDR3 DNA reads TGCGCCAGCTCCCGTCGTGTCGGTACCTACGAGCAGTACTTC. Residues: CASSRRVGTYEQYF.